The 2 T cell receptor beta chains below come from one sample, sequenced in a study of neurological immune-mediated disorders. One entry per CDR3 protein, called by TCRdb with MiXCR from the 5' RACE reads. The sample includes approximately 100,000 distinct CDR3 sequences, 3% to 4.5% of them seen just once. The sequenced sample was PBMCs. The receptors here all came from a woman aged 50 to 60 with multiple sclerosis.

In its sample, this clonotype was seen many times. The chain carries TRBV3-1 and TRBJ1-3; D ambiguous. CDR1 and CDR2 from the germline V gene are LGHDT and YNNKEL (reference sequence). V lost 0 bases to trimming and J lost 0 bases, with 6 bases between them. This CDR3 is built from 15 residues. CDR3 sequence reads: CASSQERLSGNTIYF. Here the CDR3 DNA reads TGTGCCAGCAGCCAAGAAAGGCTCTCTGGAAACACCATATATTTT. Supplemented by reference TRBV3-1 and TRBJ1-3, the full variable domain reads DTAVSQTPKYLVTQMGNDKSIKCEQNLGHDTMYWYKQDSKKFLKIMFSYNNKELIINETVPNRFSPKSPDKAHLNLHINSLELGDSAVYFCASSQERLSGNTIYFGEGSWLTVV.

This clonotype was seen at least ten times. This chain uses TRBV11-3 with TRBJ2-1; D possibly corresponds to TRBD2 (6 bases). CDR1 and CDR2 from the germline V gene are SGHNT and YENEEA. The CDR3 is 14 residues long. The V gene lost 8 bases and the J gene lost 5 bases, with 16 bases spanning the gap. The CDR3 here is CASAMTSAHNEQFF. As DNA, the CDR3 is TGTGCCAGCGCAATGACTAGTGCCCACAATGAGCAGTTCTTC.